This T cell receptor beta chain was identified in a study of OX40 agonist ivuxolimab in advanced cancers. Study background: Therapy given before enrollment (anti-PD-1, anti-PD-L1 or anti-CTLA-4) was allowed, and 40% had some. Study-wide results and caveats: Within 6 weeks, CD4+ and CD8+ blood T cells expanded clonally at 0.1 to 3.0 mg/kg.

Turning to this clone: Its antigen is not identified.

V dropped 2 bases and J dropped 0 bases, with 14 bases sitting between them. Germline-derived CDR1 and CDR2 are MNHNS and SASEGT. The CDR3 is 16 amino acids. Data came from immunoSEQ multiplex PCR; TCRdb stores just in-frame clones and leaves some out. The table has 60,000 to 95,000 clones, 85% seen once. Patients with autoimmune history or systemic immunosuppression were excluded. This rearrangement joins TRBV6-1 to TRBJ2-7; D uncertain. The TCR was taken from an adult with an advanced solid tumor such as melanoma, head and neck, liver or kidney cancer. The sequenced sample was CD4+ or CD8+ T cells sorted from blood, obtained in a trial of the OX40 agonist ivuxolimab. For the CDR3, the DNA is TGTGCCAGCAGTGAAACGGGTGCATCGAGCTCCTACGAGCAGTACTTC. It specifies CASSETGASSSYEQYF.